One sample yielded the 27 T cell receptor beta chains listed below, sequenced in a study of regulatory T cells in long-lasting Graves disease. Time point: newly diagnosed GD, antithyroid drugs for less than 3 months. Researchers made the TCR library from RNA that was extracted from PBMCs. HTBI primers from iRepertoire and Arm-PCR of CDR3 regions yielded the TCR beta libraries. TCRdb reprocessed the multiplex PCR reads with MiXCR, giving one entry per CDR3 protein. The top ten hold 38% of the sample, which has fewer than 350,000 distinct CDR3 sequences, under 20% seen once. Sample: peripheral blood mononuclear cells (PBMCs), taken at new diagnosis, from a patient treated with antithyroid drugs. Source of these receptors: a female donor with Graves disease.

The chain joins TRBV30 to TRBJ2-5; D gene ambiguous. CDR3 length equals 13 residues. Germline CDR1 GTSNPN, CDR2 SVGIG (reference sequence). Trimming took off 2 bases at V and 1 base at J, with 8 bases between the two ends. In nucleotides, the CDR3 is TGTGCCTGGAGTCGGGCCAGCCAAGAGACCCAGTACTTC. Translated: CAWSRASQETQYF.

This clonotype was detected many times. The rearrangement links TRBV6-1 to TRBJ2-7; 8 bases map to TRBD1. Germline CDR1 and CDR2: MNHNS and SASEGT. V trimming: 6 bases; J trimming: 5 bases; junction bases outside the gene matches: 6. The CDR3 loop spans 13 amino acids. The CDR3 protein is CASRAGQGNEQYF. CDR3 DNA: TGTGCCAGCAGAGCAGGACAGGGAAACGAGCAGTACTTC.

This clonotype was detected ten times or more. The V call is TRBV28, the J call TRBJ2-7; the D is unclear. The CDR3 runs to 13 residues. Germline V gene data show CDR1 as MDHEN and CDR2 as SYDVKM. The germline V and J ends were trimmed by 5 bases and 6 bases, with 14 bases remaining between them. Here the CDR3 reads CASSVKILGEQYF. The CDR3 DNA sequence: TGTGCCAGCAGTGTCAAGATCCTGGGCGAGCAGTACTTC.

This clonotype was seen more than once but under ten times. The rearrangement joins TRBV24-1 to TRBJ2-2; TRBD1 matches 7 bases. CDR1 KGHDR and CDR2 SFDVKD come from the germline V gene. This CDR3 comprises 16 residues. The trim removed 4 bases at V and 2 bases at J, leaving 6 bases unmatched. CDR3 sequence: CATSDPGTENTGELFF. CDR3 sequence (DNA): TGTGCCACCAGTGACCCCGGGACAGAAAACACCGGGGAGCTGTTTTTT.

This chain joins TRBV6-1 and TRBJ2-7; 13 bases match TRBD2. After removal of 6 bases from V and 2 bases from J, the junction contained 13 bases not matched to a gene. Germline V CDR1 and CDR2: MNHNS, SASEGT. The CDR3 is 18 amino acids. The CDR3 region is CASSPPGLAGLSPYEQYF. For the CDR3, the DNA is TGTGCCAGCAGCCCCCCGGGACTAGCGGGATTATCTCCCTACGAGCAGTACTTC.

The rearrangement uses TRBV4-1 and TRBJ2-3, with 7 nucleotides matching TRBD2. The CDR3 totals 14 residues. Trimming took 4 bases from V and 7 from J; bases not matched to a gene: 8. Germline CDR1 MGHRA, CDR2 YSYEKL. CDR3 nucleotides: TGCGCCAGCAGCCCAACAGCGGGAAGCCATACGCAGTATTTT. Encoded protein: CASSPTAGSHTQYF.

At least ten counts were recorded for this clonotype. The chain has TRBV5-1 and TRBJ2-1; either TRBD1 or TRBD2 may fit D (5 bases each). With 3 bases removed from V and 3 bases from J, the gap between germline ends came to 10 bases. This CDR3 has 14 residues. Germline-derived CDR1 and CDR2 are SGHRS and YFSETQ. CDR3 region: CASSWGTGYNEQFF. CDR3 DNA: TGCGCCAGCAGCTGGGGGACGGGCTACAATGAGCAGTTCTTC.

There are many counts of this clonotype. The chain couples TRBV19 to TRBJ1-2; D gene ambiguous. The germline gives CDR1 LNHDA, CDR2 SQIVND (reference sequence). CDR3 length equals 14 residues. V was clipped by 7 bases and J by 8 bases, with 20 bases between them. The CDR3 bases are TGTGCCAGTACCAAACAGACATCCTCAGGAGGCTACACCTTC. This translates into CASTKQTSSGGYTF.

This clonotype was detected a few times. DNA for the CDR3: TGTGCCAGCAGTGAAGCGCTTGGGCGGAGATCACCCCTCCACTTT. As protein: CASSEALGRRSPLHF. The chain couples TRBV6-1 to TRBJ1-6; no reliable D call. This CDR3 region has 15 residues. Trimming removed 0 bases at V and 10 bases at J, with 13 bases between. The germline gives CDR1 MNHNS, CDR2 SASEGT.

This clonotype has a count of ten or more. The rearrangement links TRBV10-3 to TRBJ2-1, with D hard to call. V lost 8 bases, J lost 6 bases, and 11 bases lay in between. CDR1 is ENHRY and CDR2 is SYGVKD in the germline V gene. This CDR3 comprises 12 residues. CDR3 loop: CAIGREFNEQFF. The CDR3, as DNA: TGTGCCATCGGAAGGGAATTCAATGAGCAGTTCTTC.

This clonotype was counted many times. This sequence joins TRBV6-1 and TRBJ2-2; the match to TRBD2 covers 11 bases. V was clipped by 5 bases and J by 2 bases; unmatched bases: 10. This CDR3 has 18 residues. Germline V gives CDR1 MNHNS, CDR2 SASEGT. The CDR3 DNA sequence: TGTGCCAGCAGTCTCCTCTCGACTAGCGGGGATAACACCGGGGAGCTGTTTTTT. This translates into CASSLLSTSGDNTGELFF.

A note on this clonotype: Here the CDR3 omits its conserved ending phenylalanine or tryptophan, so a read error is the likely source. The DNA is omitted, as the CDR3 cannot be located on it reliably, and the CDR3 follows TCRdb's listing. The chain has TRBV11-3 and TRBJ1-1. CDR1 is SGHNT and CDR2 is YENEEA in the germline V gene. The CDR3 length equals 15 residues, ends included. CDR3: CASSFSSGWTTEGFV.

This clonotype was seen at least ten times. This sequence joins TRBV30 and TRBJ2-5; 10 nucleotides line up with TRBD2. The germline gives CDR1 GTSNPN, CDR2 SVGIG (reference sequence). V shed 1 base and J 7 bases; nucleotides not matched to a gene: 3. CDR3 size: 13 residues. The CDR3, as DNA: TGTGCCTGGAGTGGGTCTAGCGGGAGGACCCAGTACTTC. Its protein is CAWSGSSGRTQYF.

At least ten counts were recorded for this clonotype. This sequence joins TRBV12-3 or TRBV12-4 and TRBJ2-7, with TRBD2 matching 10 bases. Trimming removed 6 bases from V and 3 bases from J; junction bases left unmatched: 8. The CDR3 length is 15 residues. The CDR3 sequence: CASSQTSGVLYEQYF. The CDR3 DNA sequence: TGTGCCAGCAGCCAAACTAGCGGGGTTCTCTACGAGCAGTACTTC.

This clonotype was picked up many times. This chain uses TRBV28 with TRBJ1-6; a possible D gene is TRBD1 (5 bases). Trimming shortened V by 7 bases and J by 0 bases, and 16 bases separated the two germline ends. The CDR3 sequence is 17 residues long. The V gene's germline CDR1 is MDHEN and CDR2 SYDVKM. The chain's CDR3 is CASNEGRGSSYNSPLHF. The CDR3 nucleotides are TGTGCCAGCAATGAAGGGAGGGGAAGCTCCTATAATTCACCCCTCCACTTT.

Notes on this clonotype: Possible read error: a much larger clone is one base away. This chain links TRBV12-3 or TRBV12-4 with TRBJ2-2, with D possibly being TRBD1 (6 bases). The CDR3 loop spans 14 amino acids. Between the trimmed V and J ends, which lost 4 bases and 3 bases, there was a span of 9 bases. The CDR3 bases are TGTGCCAGCAGTTACAGGGAGTACACCGGGGAGCTGTTTTTT. This codes for CASSYREYTGELFF.

The rearrangement links TRBV7-9 to TRBJ2-3; a weak D match, TRBD1 (5 bases). CDR3 length: 16 amino acids. V gave up 3 bases and J gave up 0 bases, with 13 bases separating them. Germline-derived CDR1 and CDR2 are SEHNR and FQNEAQ (reference sequence). The CDR3 sequence: CASSFDRQTSTDTQYF. CDR3 DNA: TGTGCCAGCAGCTTCGACCGACAGACTAGCACAGATACGCAGTATTTT. The variable domain in full, with the rest retrieved from reference TRBV7-9 and TRBJ2-3, is DTGVSQNPRHKITKRGQNVTFRCDPISEHNRLYWYRQTLGQGPEFLTYFQNEAQLEKSRLLSDRFSAERPKGSFSTLEIQRTEQGDSAMYLCASSFDRQTSTDTQYFGPGTRLTVL.

A few counts support this clonotype. This CDR3 is CASSRSMTGQGTQYF. The CDR3 DNA reads TGTGCCAGCAGTCGATCAATGACGGGTCAGGGGACCCAGTACTTC. The chain has TRBV6-2 or TRBV6-3 and TRBJ2-5; D perhaps matches TRBD1 (5 bases). CDR1 and CDR2 (germline): MNHEY, SVGEGT. The CDR3 spans 15 residues. V gave up 5 bases and J gave up 7 bases, with 20 bases separating them.

CDR3 in DNA: TGTGCCAGCAGTTACTCTAGCGGGAGACGCAATGAGCAGTTCTTC. Translated, it gives CASSYSSGRRNEQFF. The chain has TRBV6-2 or TRBV6-3 and TRBJ2-1; TRBD2 matches at 9 bases. This CDR3 is built from 15 residues. Germline loops: CDR1 MNHEY, CDR2 SVGEGT. Losses at the gene ends were 0 bases for V and 6 bases for J; bases not matched to a gene: 3.

This clonotype was recorded many times. J is TRBJ2-7 and V is TRBV9, with D maybe TRBD1 (5 bases). The CDR3 covers 15 residues. V was shortened by 3 bases and J by 5 bases, with 18 bases between the two germline ends. Germline CDR1 SGDLS, CDR2 YYNGEE. The CDR3 is CASSATLGALNEQYF. The CDR3 region has the DNA TGTGCCAGCAGCGCCACTTTAGGGGCGTTGAACGAGCAGTACTTC.

Turning to this clonotype: This sequence may be a read error, since a much larger clone differs from it by one base. This sequence joins TRBV27 and TRBJ1-4; 7 bases agree with TRBD1. The CDR3 runs to 15 residues. Germline V gene data show CDR1 as MNHEY and CDR2 as SMNVEV (reference sequence). This CDR3 reads CASGLTGQRSEKLFF. The DNA for the CDR3 is TGTGCCAGCGGTTTAACGGGACAGAGGAGTGAAAAACTGTTTTTT.

Regarding this clonotype: A far more abundant clone sits one base away, making this likely a read error. The rearrangement joins TRBV11-3 to TRBJ1-1; maybe TRBD1 (6 bases). This CDR3 has 16 residues. The ends were cut back, 5 bases at V and 7 bases at J, with 23 bases in the middle. The germline CDR1 and CDR2 sequences are SGHNT and YENEEA. DNA of the CDR3: TGTGCCAGCAGCCCGCTTCGGCGAGGGGGGTACAATGAAGCTTTCTTT. Translating it yields CASSPLRRGGYNEAFF.

The sample holds many counts of this clonotype. This chain connects TRBV18 to TRBJ2-5, with 7 bases fitting TRBD2. Germline V CDR1 and CDR2: KGHSH, LQKENI. Losses at the gene ends were 4 bases for V and 3 bases for J; bases not matched to a gene: 5. The CDR3 is 14 residues long. CDR3 in amino acids: CASSRRGEKETQYF. The CDR3 nucleotides are TGTGCCAGCTCACGCCGGGGGGAAAAAGAGACCCAGTACTTC.

This clonotype was counted between two and nine times. A much larger clone differs by one base, so this may be a read error. The rearrangement joins TRBV12-3 or TRBV12-4 to TRBJ2-2; D not resolved. This CDR3 region has 18 residues. V was clipped by 4 bases and J by 0 bases, with 18 bases between them. This CDR3 is CASSSETPRQANTGELFF. The CDR3 DNA follows: TGTGCCAGCAGTTCAGAGACCCCGCGGCAGGCGAACACCGGGGAGCTGTTTTTT.

The rearrangement uses TRBV4-1 and TRBJ2-5; TRBD2 matches 16 bases. The germline V gene encodes CDR1 MGHRA and CDR2 YSYEKL. The V and J ends lost 4 bases and 5 bases, in that order; junction bases with no gene match: 7. This CDR3 has 17 amino acids. CDR3 amino acids: CASSPPPGLAGGETQYF. The CDR3, as DNA: TGCGCCAGCAGCCCCCCCCCGGGACTAGCGGGAGGGGAGACCCAGTACTTC.

The chain combines TRBV28 with TRBJ1-2; D remains ambiguous. The germline V gene has CDR1 MDHEN and CDR2 SYDVKM. With 5 bases removed from V and 0 bases from J, the gap between germline ends came to 13 bases. The CDR3 sequence is 15 residues long. CDR3 coding DNA: TGTGCCAGCAGTGTGGGCAGCGGATCTAACTATGGCTACACCTTC. Protein product: CASSVGSGSNYGYTF.

This clonotype was detected ten times or more. The gene calls are TRBV20-1 and TRBJ1-1; TRBD1 agrees at 9 bases. Per the germline V gene, CDR1 is DFQATT and CDR2 is SNEGSKA (reference sequence). The CDR3 is 14 residues long. V shed 3 bases, J shed 3 bases, and the junction held 5 bases outside the gene matches. The CDR3 DNA reads TGCAGTGCTAGGCGGACAGGGGAGGACACTGAAGCTTTCTTT. Protein product: CSARRTGEDTEAFF.